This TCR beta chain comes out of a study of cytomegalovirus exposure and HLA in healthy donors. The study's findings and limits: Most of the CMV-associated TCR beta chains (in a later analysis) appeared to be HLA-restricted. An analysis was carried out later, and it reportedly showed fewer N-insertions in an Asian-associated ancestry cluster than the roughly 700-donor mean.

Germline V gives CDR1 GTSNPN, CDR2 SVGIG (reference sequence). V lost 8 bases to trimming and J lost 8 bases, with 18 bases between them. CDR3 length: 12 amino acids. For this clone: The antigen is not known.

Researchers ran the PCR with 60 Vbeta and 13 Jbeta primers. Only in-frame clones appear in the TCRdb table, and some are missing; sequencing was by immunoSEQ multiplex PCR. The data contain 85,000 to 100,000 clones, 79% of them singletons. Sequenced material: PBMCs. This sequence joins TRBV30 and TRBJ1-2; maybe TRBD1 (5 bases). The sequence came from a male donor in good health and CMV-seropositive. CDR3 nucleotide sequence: TGTGCCCTGGAGACAGCAGGCGGAGGCTACACCTTC. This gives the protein CALETAGGGYTF.